A single sample is the source of the 18 T cell receptor beta chains below, sequenced in a study of control samples from healthy donors and cancer patients. Data came from immunoSEQ multiplex PCR; TCRdb stores just in-frame clones and leaves some out. The profile shows approximately 130,000 clones, around 89% of them singletons. The sequenced sample consisted of blood. All receptors derive from a man aged 50 to 60 in good health.

This chain links TRBV27 with TRBJ2-2; D gene uncertain. The CDR3 totals 13 residues. Looked up from germline, CDR1 is MNHEY and CDR2 is SMNVEV (reference sequence). Trimming left V 6 bases short and J 0 bases short, with 5 bases between. CDR3 sequence: CASRPTNTGELFF. CDR3 nucleotide sequence: TGTGCCAGCAGACCTACGAACACCGGGGAGCTGTTTTTT.

V gene TRBV12-3 or TRBV12-4 combines with J gene TRBJ1-2; tentative D call: TRBD1 (5 bases). The CDR3 is made up of 13 amino acids. Trimming stripped 3 bases from V and 3 bases from J, with 8 bases between. For the CDR3, the DNA is TGTGCCAGCAGTTTGGGGCAATACTATGGCTACACCTTC. Encoded protein: CASSLGQYYGYTF.

J is TRBJ2-7 and V is TRBV23-1; D might be TRBD2 (7 bases). TRBV23-1 is assigned to the ORF class and has an uncertain function. The V gene lost 4 bases and the J gene lost 0 bases, with 19 bases spanning the gap. The CDR3 has 17 amino acids. The DNA of the CDR3 is TGCGCCAGCAGTCCTAGGGGGGGACCGAGGAGCTCCTACGAGCAGTACTTC. It codes for CASSPRGGPRSSYEQYF.

This chain links TRBV6-5 with TRBJ2-5; 8 bases align to TRBD2. Per the germline V gene, CDR1 is MNHEY and CDR2 is SVGAGI. V lost 2 bases and J lost 4; bases outside the gene matches: 6. This CDR3 has 15 amino acids. The CDR3 coding sequence is TGTGCCAGCAGTTACAGAGCGGGGGTTCGAGAGACCCAGTACTTC. Translated: CASSYRAGVRETQYF.

This rearrangement joins TRBV5-4 to TRBJ1-1, with 11 positions matching TRBD1. Germline CDR1 is SGHNT and CDR2 is YYREEE (reference sequence). This CDR3 spans 15 amino acids. Unmatched junction bases numbered 6, after V lost 4 bases and J lost 4 bases. The CDR3 loop reads CASSVDRGHVTEAFF. In nucleotides, the CDR3 is TGTGCCAGCAGCGTGGACAGGGGGCACGTCACTGAAGCTTTCTTT.

The rearrangement links TRBV10-3 to TRBJ2-7, with D perhaps matching TRBD2 (5 bases). CDR1 is ENHRY, CDR2 SYGVKD, per germline. V was cut by 3 bases and J by 2 bases, with 11 bases left in between. This CDR3 spans 14 amino acids. The CDR3 region has the DNA TGTGCCATCAGTGATCCGGACGGGACCTACGAGCAGTACTTC. The encoded protein is CAISDPDGTYEQYF.

The table lists this clone with a few counts. The chain links TRBV5-1 to TRBJ1-6; 8 positions agree with TRBD1. V was pared by 8 bases and J by 9 bases, with 10 bases of the junction left unmatched. In germline, CDR1 is SGHRS, CDR2 YFSETQ. CDR3 size: 14 residues. CDR3 bases: TGCGCCAGTGGACCCACAGGGGGGAGTTCACCCCTCCACTTT. Translating gives CASGPTGGSSPLHF.

CDR3 residues: CAWSGGSGTDLNQPQHF. CDR3 sequence (DNA): TGTGCCTGGAGTGGGGGGAGCGGGACGGACTTAAATCAGCCCCAGCATTTT. This chain connects TRBV30 to TRBJ1-5; perhaps TRBD1 as D (5 bases). With 1 base removed from V and 4 bases from J, the gap between germline ends came to 20 bases. CDR1 is GTSNPN and CDR2 is SVGIG in the germline V gene (reference sequence). The CDR3 totals 17 residues.

The chain recombines TRBV10-3 with TRBJ1-1; 9 bases align to TRBD1. The CDR3 runs to 17 residues. J was trimmed by 0 bases and V by 0 bases; bases with no gene match: 5. Germline CDR1 is ENHRY and CDR2 is SYGVKD. In DNA, the CDR3 is TGTGCCATCAGTGAGTCGCAGACAGGGGGAATGAACACTGAAGCTTTCTTT. Protein product: CAISESQTGGMNTEAFF.

V gene TRBV11-2 combines with J gene TRBJ2-2; maybe TRBD1 (6 bases). The germline V gene has CDR1 SGHAT and CDR2 FQNNGV. CDR3 length: 16 residues. Trimming shortened V by 1 base and J by 3 bases, and 12 bases separated the two germline ends. Here the CDR3 DNA reads TGTGCCAGCAGCTTAGTTCAGGGGACCTACACCGGGGAGCTGTTTTTT. Residues: CASSLVQGTYTGELFF.

This chain connects TRBV5-1 to TRBJ2-5; 10 positions match TRBD2. J was trimmed by 3 bases and V by 3 bases; bases with no gene match: 8. Germline loops: CDR1 SGHRS, CDR2 YFSETQ. This CDR3 has 16 residues. The CDR3 bases are TGCGCCAGCAGCTCTGGTCCCACTAGCGGGGAAGAGACCCAGTACTTC. This gives the protein CASSSGPTSGEETQYF.

The chain employs TRBV28 and TRBJ1-1; D not certain. CDR3 length: 15 residues. With 2 bases removed from V and 5 bases from J, the gap between germline ends came to 15 bases. In germline, CDR1 is MDHEN, CDR2 SYDVKM. In nucleotides, the CDR3 is TGTGCCAGCAGTTTAGGATCGGGAGCGGGGACTGAAGCTTTCTTT. The encoded protein is CASSLGSGAGTEAFF.

The gene calls are TRBV18 and TRBJ1-2; D is ambiguous. Germline V gives CDR1 KGHSH, CDR2 LQKENI. The CDR3 consists of 13 residues. V was cut by 2 bases and J by 6 bases, with 10 bases left in between. Here the CDR3 reads CASSPTQNDGYTF. The DNA for the CDR3 is TGTGCCAGCTCACCAACCCAGAACGATGGCTACACCTTC.

The chain carries TRBV29-1 and TRBJ1-5, with D unclear. Trimming removed 7 bases from V and 0 bases from J, with 13 bases in between. This CDR3 contains 14 residues. Germline V gives CDR1 SQVTM, CDR2 ANQGSEA. Here the CDR3 DNA reads TGCAGCGCCGCCGGCCCGAATAGCAATCAGCCCCAGCATTTT. It specifies CSAAGPNSNQPQHF. The full variable domain, in which reference TRBV29-1 and TRBJ1-5 provide the parts outside the CDR3, is SAVISQKPSRDICQRGTSLTIQCQVDSQVTMMFWYRQQPGQSLTLIATANQGSEATYESGFVIDKFPISRPNLTFSTLTVSNMSPEDSSIYLCSAAGPNSNQPQHFGDGTRLSIL.

V is TRBV5-6 and J is TRBJ1-3, with D possibly TRBD1 on 6 matching bases. The V end was cut by 0 bases, the J end by 4 bases, with 11 bases between. The CDR3 spans 15 residues. Germline-derived CDR1 and CDR2 are SGHDT and YYEEEE. The DNA for the CDR3 is TGTGCCAGCAGCTTGGCCACAGGGTTCGGAAACACCATATATTTT. It translates to CASSLATGFGNTIYF.

In DNA, the CDR3 is TGTGCCAGCAGCCGAGGACCGGGACTAGAGCAATACTGGGGGTATTTT. It is translated as CASSRGPGLEQYWGYF. The chain carries TRBV3-1 (or the pseudogene TRBV3-2) and TRBJ2-3, with 8 bases matching TRBD2. The CDR3 is 16 residues long. Trimming took 4 bases from V and 14 from J; bases not matched to a gene: 20. The germline V gene encodes CDR1 LGHDT and CDR2 YNNKEL (reference sequence).

The chain has TRBV4-3 and TRBJ2-5; D ambiguous. This CDR3 has 14 amino acids. V was pared by 3 bases and J by 0 bases, with 8 bases between. CDR1 LGHNA and CDR2 YSLEER come from the germline V gene. The CDR3 DNA follows: TGCGCCAGCAGCCACACACTGTACCAAGAGACCCAGTACTTC. This gives the protein CASSHTLYQETQYF.

This chain connects TRBV3-1 (or the pseudogene TRBV3-2) to TRBJ1-2; TRBD1 is a possible D gene (5 bases). Germline V gene lookup returns CDR1 LGHDT and CDR2 YNNKEL (reference sequence). Trimming shortened V by 0 bases and J by 8 bases, and 13 bases separated the two germline ends. The CDR3 extends over 14 amino acids. CDR3 sequence: CASSQDQGETGYTF. The CDR3 bases are TGTGCCAGCAGCCAAGACCAGGGAGAGACAGGCTACACCTTC.